Following are 8 T cell receptor beta chains from one sample sequenced in a study of shared clonotypes between healthy human individuals (TCRdb year 2020). Libraries were prepared through the immunoSEQ multiplex PCR assay. TCRdb retrieved this table from immuneACCESS and kept in-frame rearrangements only. Not all clones are present; in checked studies, unresolved V genes account for under half, and no reason is known for the remainder. Here the sample has roughly 1.4 million clones; just under 99% occur a single time. The top ten constitute roughly 0.36% of the sample. Sequencing used naive CD4+ T cells sorted from blood. In light of the paper, this sample's cell subset or site label describes: CD45RA+ positively selected. Receptor source: a young man in good health.

This clone was seen just once. J is TRBJ1-1 and V is TRBV4-3; perhaps TRBD1 as D (5 bases). V lost 1 base to trimming and J lost 2 bases, with 8 bases between them. Germline CDR1 reads LGHNA; CDR2 reads YSLEER. The CDR3 consists of 14 residues. CDR3 sequence (DNA): TGCGCCAGCAGCCAAGGGGACCATAACACTGAAGCTTTCTTT. The encoded protein is CASSQGDHNTEAFF.

On this clone: This sample includes further DNA sequences coding for the same CDR3. This chain links TRBV7-9 with TRBJ1-1; TRBD1 aligns across 9 bases. There are 14 residues in the CDR3. The V and J ends lost 5 bases and 3 bases, in that order; junction bases with no gene match: 4. Germline CDR1 and CDR2: SEHNR and FQNEAQ (reference sequence). The CDR3 is CASSLDRGDTEAFF. In DNA form, the CDR3 reads TGTGCCAGCAGCCTAGACAGGGGGGACACTGAAGCTTTCTTT.

This chain joins TRBV9 and TRBJ2-2; D possibly corresponds to TRBD2 (5 bases). CDR1 is SGDLS, CDR2 YYNGEE, per germline. CDR3 length equals 17 residues. Between the trimmed V and J ends, which lost 2 bases and 1 base, there was a span of 15 bases. The chain's CDR3 is CASSVTSGERNTGELFF. CDR3 nucleotides: TGTGCCAGCAGCGTCACGTCTGGGGAGCGGAACACCGGGGAGCTGTTTTTT.

This chain connects TRBV28 to TRBJ1-2, with 7 positions matching TRBD1. CDR1 and CDR2 (germline): MDHEN, SYDVKM. The CDR3 totals 15 residues. V was clipped by 9 bases and J by 1 base; unmatched bases: 11. The CDR3 DNA follows: TGTGCCAGTAGAGGGGGGACAGCACTTAACTATGGCTACACCTTC. It yields the protein CASRGGTALNYGYTF.

The chain is built from TRBV6-5 and TRBJ2-6, with D uncertain. V was clipped by 9 bases and J by 10 bases, with 19 bases between them. This CDR3 comprises 14 residues. From germline, CDR1 is MNHEY and CDR2 SVGAGI. The CDR3 spells CASRRQAYENVLTF. As DNA, the CDR3 is TGTGCCAGTCGAAGGCAGGCTTACGAAAACGTCCTGACTTTC.

The rearrangement joins TRBV9 to TRBJ2-5; no firm D call. Trimming took 3 bases from V and 1 from J, leaving 1 base between them. The CDR3 has 11 amino acids. The germline V gene has CDR1 SGDLS and CDR2 YYNGEE. The CDR3 sequence is CASSAQETQYF. For the CDR3, the DNA is TGTGCCAGCAGCGCCCAAGAGACCCAGTACTTC.

This chain joins TRBV2 and TRBJ2-7, with a tentative D call TRBD2 (7 bases). Germline lookup yields CDR1 SNHLY and CDR2 FYNNEI. Trimming stripped 4 bases from V and 2 bases from J, with 24 bases between. The CDR3 totals 18 residues. The CDR3 loop reads CASSVELLEGGAPYEQYF. DNA of the CDR3: TGTGCCAGCAGTGTTGAGCTCTTGGAAGGGGGGGCTCCCTACGAGCAGTACTTC.

This chain connects TRBV7-2 to TRBJ1-1, with TRBD1 matching 9 bases. The V and J ends lost 5 bases and 0 bases, in that order; junction bases with no gene match: 13. CDR3 size: 18 residues. From germline, CDR1 is SGHTA and CDR2 FQGNSA. The CDR3 DNA follows: TGTGCCAGCAGCCGTCGCACCGGGACAGGGAACATGAACACTGAAGCTTTCTTT. Its protein is CASSRRTGTGNMNTEAFF.